This T cell receptor beta chain originates from a study of OX40 agonist ivuxolimab in advanced cancers. Background on the whole study: The costimulatory receptor OX40 (CD134) was targeted by ivuxolimab, a fully human IgG2 agonistic monoclonal antibody. Intravenous ivuxolimab was administered to patients every 2 weeks at six dose levels: 0.01, 0.1, 0.3, 1.5, 3 and 10 mg/kg. Of the 50 or so patients in dose escalation, some 20 had hepatocellular carcinoma, some 15 had melanoma, 9 had renal cell carcinoma and 9 had head and neck cancer. The dose-escalation cohort was roughly 87% male with a mean age of about 60 years, ranging from 23 to 79. Prior anti-PD-1, anti-PD-L1 or anti-CTLA-4 therapy was permitted, and checkpoint inhibitors had been received by about two fifths of dose-escalation patients. Partial responses occurred in three dose-escalation patients: two with cutaneous melanoma and one with hepatocellular carcinoma. Peripheral TCRbeta sequencing aimed to test whether ivuxolimab altered TCR sequence diversity and caused clonal T-cell expansion. The paper covers the monotherapy dose-escalation part of the phase I ivuxolimab trial, which included N ≈ 54 patients. The paper as a whole reports these results and caveats: At doses of 0.1 to 3.0 mg/kg, clonal expansion of both CD4+ and CD8+ T cells in blood was seen between baseline and week 6. Which antigens the clonally expanded peripheral T cells were specific for was not determined. Low levels of normalized T-cell clonal expansion were also seen in some nonresponding patients. After ivuxolimab, more expanded clones were found on average in CD8+ T cells than in CD4+ T cells. In the 0.1-3.0 mg/kg groups, partial responders had among the lowest normalized peripheral clonal expansion, particularly in CD8+ T cells.

Genomic DNA was extracted from sorted cells for sequencing of the TCRbeta CDR3 region. The immunoSEQ Assay was used for sequencing of TCRbeta CDR3 regions. Held by TCRdb, this immuneACCESS table contains in-frame sequences only and omits some clones. Under half of the omission traces to an unresolved V gene where checked; the cause of the rest is unknown. In this sample the table shows 20,000 to 30,000 clones, approximately 83% of which occur a single time. The ten largest clones add up to approximately 8.5% of the sample. As to this clone: Its cognate antigen has yet to be identified. No qualities accompany the bases; no much larger clone lies one base away.

The trial excluded patients who had a history of autoimmune disease or were on systemic immunosuppression. In every dose cohort, peripheral blood was drawn for TCR sequencing at baseline, cycle 4 day 1, and cycle 7 day 1. Samples were obtained from an open-label, multicenter, first-in-human phase I dose-escalation trial of ivuxolimab. The trial enrolled adults with locally advanced or metastatic head and neck squamous cell, hepatocellular, melanoma or renal cell carcinoma. CD4+ and CD8+ T cells were sorted separately from peripheral blood before TCR sequencing. Deletion took 5 bases off V and 0 bases off J, with a span of 7 bases between the germline ends. The germline V gene (reference sequence) sets CDR1 to SEHNR and CDR2 to FQNEAQ. The CDR3 runs 14 amino acids, cysteine and phenylalanine included. Solely the CDR3 DNA is kept, with 42 bases framed from the first base.

This sequence originates from an adult with an advanced solid tumor such as melanoma, head and neck, liver or kidney cancer. The rearrangement joined TRBV7-9 to TRBJ2-2; the D segment cannot be called with confidence. The sample here was CD4+ or CD8+ T cells sorted from blood, taken in a trial of the OX40 agonist ivuxolimab. CDR3 sequence: CASSLVPNTGELFF. Here is the DNA: TGTGCCAGCAGCCTTGTCCCGAACACCGGGGAGCTGTTTTTT.